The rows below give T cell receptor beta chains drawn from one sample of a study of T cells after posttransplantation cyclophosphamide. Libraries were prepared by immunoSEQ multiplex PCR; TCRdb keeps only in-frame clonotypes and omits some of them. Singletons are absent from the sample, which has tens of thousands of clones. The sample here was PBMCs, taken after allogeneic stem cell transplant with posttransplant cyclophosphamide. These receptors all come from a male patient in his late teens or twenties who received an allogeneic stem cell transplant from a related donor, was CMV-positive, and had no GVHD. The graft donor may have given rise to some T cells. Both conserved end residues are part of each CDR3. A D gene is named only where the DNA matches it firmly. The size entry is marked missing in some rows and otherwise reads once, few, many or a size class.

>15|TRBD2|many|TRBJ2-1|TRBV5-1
CANKRLAGACNEQFF
TGCGCCAACAAGCGACTAGCGGGAGCTTGCAATGAGCAGTTCTTC
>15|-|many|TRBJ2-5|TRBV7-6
CASSLYRATGETQYF
TGTGCCAGCAGCTTATATCGGGCGACGGGGGAGACCCAGTACTTC
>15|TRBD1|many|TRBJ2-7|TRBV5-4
CASSLMGQGLEEQYF
TGTGCCAGCAGCCTGATGGGACAGGGCCTGGAAGAGCAGTACTTC
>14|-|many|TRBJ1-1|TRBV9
CASSPGGMNTEAFF
TGTGCCAGCAGCCCCGGGGGTATGAACACTGAAGCTTTCTTT
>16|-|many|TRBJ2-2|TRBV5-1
CASSLVISSFSGELFF
TGCGCCAGCAGCTTGGTGATTAGCTCATTCTCCGGGGAGCTGTTTTTT
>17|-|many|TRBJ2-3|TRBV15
CATSSGNLASSTDTQYF
TGTGCCACCAGCAGCGGGAACCTAGCAAGTAGCACAGATACGCAGTATTTT
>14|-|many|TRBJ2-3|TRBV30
CAWSVTGFGDTQYF
TGTGCCTGGAGTGTAACCGGGTTCGGAGATACGCAGTATTTT
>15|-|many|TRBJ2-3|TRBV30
CARGSGVVGTDTQYF
TGTGCCCGCGGCTCGGGGGTGGTGGGCACAGATACGCAGTATTTT
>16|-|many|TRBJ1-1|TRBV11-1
CASSLNAGTFNTEAFF
TGTGCCAGCAGCTTAAACGCCGGGACATTTAACACTGAAGCTTTCTTT
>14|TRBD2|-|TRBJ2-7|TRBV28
CASSIGLAGYEQYF
TGTGCCAGCAGTATAGGACTAGCGGGTTACGAGCAGTACTTC